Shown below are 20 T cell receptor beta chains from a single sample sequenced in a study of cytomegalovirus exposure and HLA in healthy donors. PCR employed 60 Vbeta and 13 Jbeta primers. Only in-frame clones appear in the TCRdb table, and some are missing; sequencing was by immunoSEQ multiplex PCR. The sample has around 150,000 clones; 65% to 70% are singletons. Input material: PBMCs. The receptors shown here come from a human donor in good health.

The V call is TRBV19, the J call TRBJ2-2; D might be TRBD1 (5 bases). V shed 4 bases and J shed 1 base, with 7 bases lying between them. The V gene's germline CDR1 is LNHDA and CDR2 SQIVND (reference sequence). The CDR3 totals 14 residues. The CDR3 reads CASSTTGNTGELFF. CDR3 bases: TGTGCCAGTAGTACCACAGGGAACACCGGGGAGCTGTTTTTT.

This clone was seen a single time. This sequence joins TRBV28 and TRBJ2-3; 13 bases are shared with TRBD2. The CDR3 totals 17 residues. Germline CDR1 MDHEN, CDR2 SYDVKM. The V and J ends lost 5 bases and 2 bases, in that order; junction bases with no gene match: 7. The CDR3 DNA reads TGTGCCAGCAGTCCCTCGGGACTAGCGGGATCCACAGATACGCAGTATTTT. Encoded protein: CASSPSGLAGSTDTQYF.

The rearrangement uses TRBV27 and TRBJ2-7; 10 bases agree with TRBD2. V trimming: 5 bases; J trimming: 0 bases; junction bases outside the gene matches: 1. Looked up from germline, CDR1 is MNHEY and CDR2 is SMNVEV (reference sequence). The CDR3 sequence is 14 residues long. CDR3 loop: CASSGLADSYEQYF. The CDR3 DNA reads TGTGCCAGCAGTGGACTAGCGGACTCCTACGAGCAGTACTTC.

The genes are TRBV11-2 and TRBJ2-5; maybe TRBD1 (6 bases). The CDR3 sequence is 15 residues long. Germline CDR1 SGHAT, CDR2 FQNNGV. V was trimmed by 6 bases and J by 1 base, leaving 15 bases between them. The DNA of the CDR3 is TGTGCCAGCAGTTCCGTGGGGGCGGTCCAAGAGACCCAGTACTTC. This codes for CASSSVGAVQETQYF. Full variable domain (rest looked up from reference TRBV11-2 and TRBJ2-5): EAGVAQSPRYKIIEKRQSVAFWCNPISGHATLYWYQQILGQGPKLLIQFQNNGVVDDSQLPKDRFSAERLKGVDSTLKIQPAKLEDSAVYLCASSSVGAVQETQYFGPGTRLLVL.

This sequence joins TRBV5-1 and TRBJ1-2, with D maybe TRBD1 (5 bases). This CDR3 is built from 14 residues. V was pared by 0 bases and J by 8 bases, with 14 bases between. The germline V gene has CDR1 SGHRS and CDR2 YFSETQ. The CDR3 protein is CASSLANGANGYTF. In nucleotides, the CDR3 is TGCGCCAGCAGCTTGGCGAATGGGGCTAACGGCTACACCTTC.

The CDR3 loop reads CASSVVGGGYNEQFF. The CDR3 nucleotides are TGTGCCAGCAGCGTAGTGGGAGGGGGCTACAATGAGCAGTTCTTC. The chain joins TRBV7-3 to TRBJ2-1; tentative D call: TRBD2 (7 bases). V lost 5 bases and J 3 bases, leaving 14 bases between the germline ends. This CDR3 contains 15 residues. Per the germline V gene, CDR1 is SGHTA and CDR2 is FQGTGA. Drawing the rest from reference TRBV7-3 and TRBJ2-1, the complete variable domain is GAGVSQTPSNKVTEKGKYVELRCDPISGHTALYWYRQSLGQGPEFLIYFQGTGAADDSGLPNDRFFAVRPEGSVSTLKIQRTERGDSAVYLCASSVVGGGYNEQFFGPGTRLTVL.

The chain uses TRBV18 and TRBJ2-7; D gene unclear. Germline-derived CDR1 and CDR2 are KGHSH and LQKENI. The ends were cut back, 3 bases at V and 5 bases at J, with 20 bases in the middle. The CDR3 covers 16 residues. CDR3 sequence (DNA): TGTGCCAGCTCACCCTTCGCCCGACGCGGTGGCAACGAGCAGTACTTC. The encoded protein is CASSPFARRGGNEQYF. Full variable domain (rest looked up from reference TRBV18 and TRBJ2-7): NAGVMQNPRHLVRRRGQEARLRCSPMKGHSHVYWYRQLPEEGLKFMVYLQKENIIDESGMPKERFSAEFPKEGPSILRIQQVVRGDSAAYFCASSPFARRGGNEQYFGPGTRLTVT.

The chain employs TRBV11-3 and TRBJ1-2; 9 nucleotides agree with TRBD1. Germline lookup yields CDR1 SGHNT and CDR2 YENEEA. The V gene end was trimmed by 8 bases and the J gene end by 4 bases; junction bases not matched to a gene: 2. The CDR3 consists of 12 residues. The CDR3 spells CASGTGSYGYTF. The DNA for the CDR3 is TGTGCCAGCGGGACAGGGAGCTATGGCTACACCTTC.

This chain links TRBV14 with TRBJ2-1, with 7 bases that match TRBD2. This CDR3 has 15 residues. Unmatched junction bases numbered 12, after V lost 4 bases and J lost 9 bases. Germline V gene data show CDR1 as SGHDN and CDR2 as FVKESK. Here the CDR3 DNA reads TGTGCCAGCAGCCCCCGCCGGGCGGGAGTGGTTGAGCAGTTCTTC. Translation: CASSPRRAGVVEQFF.

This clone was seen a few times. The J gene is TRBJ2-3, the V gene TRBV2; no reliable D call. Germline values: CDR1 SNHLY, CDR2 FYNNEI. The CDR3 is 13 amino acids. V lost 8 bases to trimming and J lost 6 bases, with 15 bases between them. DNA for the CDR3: TGTGCCAGCGCGGCATTCACGGCGGATACGCAGTATTTT. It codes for CASAAFTADTQYF.

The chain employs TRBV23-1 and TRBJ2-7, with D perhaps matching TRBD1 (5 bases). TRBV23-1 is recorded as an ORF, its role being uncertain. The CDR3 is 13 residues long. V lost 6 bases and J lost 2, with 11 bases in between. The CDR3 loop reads CASRQGPPYEQYF. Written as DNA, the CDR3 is TGCGCCAGCAGGCAGGGCCCCCCCTACGAGCAGTACTTC.

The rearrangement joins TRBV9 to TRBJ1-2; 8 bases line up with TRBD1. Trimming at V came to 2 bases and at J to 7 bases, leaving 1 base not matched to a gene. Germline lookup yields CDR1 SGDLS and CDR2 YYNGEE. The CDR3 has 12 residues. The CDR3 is CASSVTGGGYTF. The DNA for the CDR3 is TGTGCCAGCAGCGTTACAGGGGGTGGCTACACCTTC.

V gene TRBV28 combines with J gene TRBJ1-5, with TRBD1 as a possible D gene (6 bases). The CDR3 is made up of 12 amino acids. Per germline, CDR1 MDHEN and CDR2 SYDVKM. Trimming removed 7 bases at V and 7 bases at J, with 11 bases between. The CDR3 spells CASNRVTQPQHF. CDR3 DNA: TGTGCCAGCAACAGGGTTACCCAGCCCCAGCATTTT.

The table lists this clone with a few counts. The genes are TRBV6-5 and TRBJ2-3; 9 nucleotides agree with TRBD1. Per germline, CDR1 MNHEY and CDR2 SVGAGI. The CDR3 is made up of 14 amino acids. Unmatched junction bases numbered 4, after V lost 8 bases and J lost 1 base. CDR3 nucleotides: TGTGCCAGCCGCCGGACAGGGGGCACAGATACGCAGTATTTT. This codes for CASRRTGGTDTQYF.

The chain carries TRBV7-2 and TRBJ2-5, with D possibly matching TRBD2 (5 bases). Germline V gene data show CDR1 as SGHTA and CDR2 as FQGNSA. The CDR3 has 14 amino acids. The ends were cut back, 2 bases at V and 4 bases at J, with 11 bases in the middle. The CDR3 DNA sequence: TGTGCCAGCAGCTTAACGGGCGGAGGAGAGACCCAGTACTTC. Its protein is CASSLTGGGETQYF. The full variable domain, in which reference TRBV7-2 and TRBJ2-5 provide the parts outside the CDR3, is GAGVSQSPSNKVTEKGKDVELRCDPISGHTALYWYRQSLGQGLEFLIYFQGNSAPDKSGLPSDRFSAERTGGSVSTLTIQRTQQEDSAVYLCASSLTGGGETQYFGPGTRLLVL.

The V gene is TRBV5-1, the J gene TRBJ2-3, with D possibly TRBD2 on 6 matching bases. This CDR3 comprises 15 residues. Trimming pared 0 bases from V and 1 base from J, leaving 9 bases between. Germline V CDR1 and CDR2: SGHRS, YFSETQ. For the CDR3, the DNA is TGCGCCAGCAGCTTGGATCCGGGGGGCACAGATACGCAGTATTTT. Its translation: CASSLDPGGTDTQYF.

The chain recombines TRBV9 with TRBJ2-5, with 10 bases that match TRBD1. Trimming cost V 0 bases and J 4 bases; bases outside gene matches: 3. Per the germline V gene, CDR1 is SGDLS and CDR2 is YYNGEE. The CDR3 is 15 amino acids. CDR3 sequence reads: CASSVGGQGRETQYF. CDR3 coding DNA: TGTGCCAGCAGCGTAGGGGGACAGGGGAGAGAGACCCAGTACTTC.

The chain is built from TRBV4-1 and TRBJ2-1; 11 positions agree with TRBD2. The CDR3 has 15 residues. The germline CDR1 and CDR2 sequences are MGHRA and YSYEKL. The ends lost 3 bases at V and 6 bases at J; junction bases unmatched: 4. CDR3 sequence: CASSQRTSGSNEQFF. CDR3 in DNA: TGCGCCAGCAGCCAGAGGACTAGCGGGTCCAATGAGCAGTTCTTC.

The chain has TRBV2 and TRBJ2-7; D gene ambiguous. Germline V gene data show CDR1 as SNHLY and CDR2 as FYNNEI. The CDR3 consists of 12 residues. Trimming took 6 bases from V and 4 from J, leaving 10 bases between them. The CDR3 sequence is CASRQSRYEQYF. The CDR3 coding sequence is TGTGCCAGCAGACAGTCCCGGTACGAGCAGTACTTC.

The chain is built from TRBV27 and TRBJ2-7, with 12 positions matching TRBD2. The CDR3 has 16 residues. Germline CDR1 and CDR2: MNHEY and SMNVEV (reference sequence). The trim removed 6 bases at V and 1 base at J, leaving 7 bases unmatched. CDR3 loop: CASSRGLAGISYEQYF. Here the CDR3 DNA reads TGTGCCAGCAGCCGGGGACTAGCGGGTATATCCTACGAGCAGTACTTC.